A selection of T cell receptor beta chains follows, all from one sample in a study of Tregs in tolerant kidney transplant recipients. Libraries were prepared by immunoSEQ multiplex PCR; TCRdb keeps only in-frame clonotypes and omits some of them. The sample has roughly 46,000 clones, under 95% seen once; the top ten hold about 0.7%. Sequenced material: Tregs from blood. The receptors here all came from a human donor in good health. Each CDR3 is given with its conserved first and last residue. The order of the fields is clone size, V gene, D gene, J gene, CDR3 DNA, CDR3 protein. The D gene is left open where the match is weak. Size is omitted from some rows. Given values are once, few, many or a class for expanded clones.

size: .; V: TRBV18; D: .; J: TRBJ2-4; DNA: TGTGCCAGCTCACCCGGGGTTGGCACAGGAAACATTCAGTACTTC; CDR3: CASSPGVGTGNIQYF
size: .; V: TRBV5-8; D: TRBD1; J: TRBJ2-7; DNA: TGTGCCAGCAGCTTGGGTCTGCGGACAGGGGGTAGCTACGAGCAGTACTTC; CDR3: CASSLGLRTGGSYEQYF
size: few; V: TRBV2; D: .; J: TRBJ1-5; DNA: TGTGCCAGCAGTGAACAGGGTAGCAATCAGCCCCAGCATTTT; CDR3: CASSEQGSNQPQHF
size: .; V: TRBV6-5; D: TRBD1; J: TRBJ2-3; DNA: TGTGCCAGCAGGGTACAGGGGAAAGCTACGCAGTATTTT; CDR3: CASRVQGKATQYF
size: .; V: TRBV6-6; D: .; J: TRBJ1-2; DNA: TGTGCCAGCAGTTACGATCAAGCGGCGAAGTATGGCTACACCTTC; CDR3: CASSYDQAAKYGYTF
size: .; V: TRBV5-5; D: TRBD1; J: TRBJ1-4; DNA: TGTGCCAGCAGCCTGAATCGGGACAGTCGTGAAAAACTGTTTTTT; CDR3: CASSLNRDSREKLFF
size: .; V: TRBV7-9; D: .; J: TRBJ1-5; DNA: TGTGCCAGCAGCTTCATGGGAGCGAATCAGCCCCAGCATTTT; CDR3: CASSFMGANQPQHF
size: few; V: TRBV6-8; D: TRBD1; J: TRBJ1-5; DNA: TGTGCCAGTTGCGGGGGCAGGGGGAAACAGCCCCAGCATTTT; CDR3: CASCGGRGKQPQHF
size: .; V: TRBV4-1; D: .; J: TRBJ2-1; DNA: TGCGCCAGCAGCCAAGTGAACCTGCCGGGATCGCCTAGCTCCTACAATGAGCAGTTCTTC; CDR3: CASSQVNLPGSPSSYNEQFF
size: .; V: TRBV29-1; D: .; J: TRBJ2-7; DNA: TGCAGCGGGGGAAGCTCCTACGAGCAGTACTTC; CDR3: CSGGSSYEQYF
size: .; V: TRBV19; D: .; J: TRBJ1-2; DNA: TGTGCCAGTAGTATCAACGGTCGGCTAAACTATGGCTACACCTTC; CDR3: CASSINGRLNYGYTF
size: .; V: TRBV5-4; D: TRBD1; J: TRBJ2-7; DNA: TGTGCCAGCAGCCCCCGGGACAGGGGGTTGGGGGAGCAGTACTTC; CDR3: CASSPRDRGLGEQYF
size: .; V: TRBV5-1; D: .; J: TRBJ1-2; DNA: TGCGCCAGCAGCTTGATCTACCAGGGTCTTTATGGCTACACCTTC; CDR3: CASSLIYQGLYGYTF
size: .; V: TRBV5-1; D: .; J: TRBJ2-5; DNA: TGCGCCAGCAGCTTGTGGGGGGCGGCGGAGACCCAGTACTTC; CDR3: CASSLWGAAETQYF